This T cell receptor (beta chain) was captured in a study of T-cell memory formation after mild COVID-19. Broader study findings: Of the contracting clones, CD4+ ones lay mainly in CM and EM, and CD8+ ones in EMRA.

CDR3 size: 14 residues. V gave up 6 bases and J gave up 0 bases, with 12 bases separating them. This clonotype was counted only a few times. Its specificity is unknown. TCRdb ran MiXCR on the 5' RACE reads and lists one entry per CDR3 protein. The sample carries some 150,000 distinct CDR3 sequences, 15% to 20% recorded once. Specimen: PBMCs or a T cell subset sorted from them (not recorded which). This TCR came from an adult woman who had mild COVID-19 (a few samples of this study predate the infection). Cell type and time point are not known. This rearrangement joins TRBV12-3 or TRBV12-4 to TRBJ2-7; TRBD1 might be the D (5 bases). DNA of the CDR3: TGTGCCAGCAGCCAGGGCTTCCTCTCCTACGAGCAGTACTTC. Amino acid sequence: CASSQGFLSYEQYF.